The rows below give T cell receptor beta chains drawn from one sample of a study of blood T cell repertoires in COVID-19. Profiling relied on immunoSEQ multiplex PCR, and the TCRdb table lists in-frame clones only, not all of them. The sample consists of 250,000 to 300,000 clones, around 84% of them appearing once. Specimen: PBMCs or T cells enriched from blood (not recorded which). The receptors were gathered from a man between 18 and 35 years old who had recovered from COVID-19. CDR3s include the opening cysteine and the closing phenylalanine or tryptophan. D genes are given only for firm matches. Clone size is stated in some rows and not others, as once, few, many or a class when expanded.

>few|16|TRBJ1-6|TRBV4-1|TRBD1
TGCGCCAGCAGCCAAGGTAGTGGGACAGTTAATTCACCCCTCCACTTT
CASSQGSGTVNSPLHF
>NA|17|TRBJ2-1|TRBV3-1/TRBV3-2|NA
TGTGCCAGCAGCCAAGATCACGGACTTAGCTCCTACAATGAGCAGTTCTTC
CASSQDHGLSSYNEQFF
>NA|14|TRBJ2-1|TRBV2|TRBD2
TGTGCCAGCAGTGAAAGGCCTAGCGGCAATGAGCAGTTCTTC
CASSERPSGNEQFF
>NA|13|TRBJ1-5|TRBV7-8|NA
TGTGCCAGCAGTCAAGACAATAACGGGCCCCAGCATTTT
CASSQDNNGPQHF
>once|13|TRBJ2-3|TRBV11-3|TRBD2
TGTGCCAGCAGCGGCGGGAGTTTGGATACGCAGTATTTT
CASSGGSLDTQYF
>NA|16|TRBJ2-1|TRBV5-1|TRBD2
TGCGCCAGCAGCCTCCCGATAGCGGGAGGGAACAATGAGCAGTTCTTC
CASSLPIAGGNNEQFF
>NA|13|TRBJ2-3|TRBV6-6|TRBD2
TGTGCCACCCTAGCGGGGGGCACAGATACGCAGTATTTT
CATLAGGTDTQYF
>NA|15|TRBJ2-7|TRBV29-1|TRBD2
TGCAGCGTTAGATCGGACGGGAGGTTGGGTTACGAGCAGTACTTC
CSVRSDGRLGYEQYF
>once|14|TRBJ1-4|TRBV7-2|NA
TGTGCCAGCAGCTTACAGGGGATTAATGAAAAACTGTTTTTT
CASSLQGINEKLFF
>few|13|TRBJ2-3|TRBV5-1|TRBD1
TGCGCCAGCAGCGTCGAACAGGGGGATACGCAGTATTTT
CASSVEQGDTQYF